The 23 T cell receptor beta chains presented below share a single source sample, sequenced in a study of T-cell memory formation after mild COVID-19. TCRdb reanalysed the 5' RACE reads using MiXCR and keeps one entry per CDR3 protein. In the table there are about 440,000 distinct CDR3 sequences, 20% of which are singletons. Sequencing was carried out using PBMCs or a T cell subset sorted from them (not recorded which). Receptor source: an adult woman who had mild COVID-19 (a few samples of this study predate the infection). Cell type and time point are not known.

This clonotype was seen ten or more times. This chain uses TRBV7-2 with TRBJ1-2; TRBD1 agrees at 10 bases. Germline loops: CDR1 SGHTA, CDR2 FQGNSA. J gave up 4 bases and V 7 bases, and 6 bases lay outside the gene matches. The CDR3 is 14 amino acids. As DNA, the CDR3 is TGTGCCAGCACCGAAGACAGGGGGCCCTATGGCTACACCTTC. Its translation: CASTEDRGPYGYTF.

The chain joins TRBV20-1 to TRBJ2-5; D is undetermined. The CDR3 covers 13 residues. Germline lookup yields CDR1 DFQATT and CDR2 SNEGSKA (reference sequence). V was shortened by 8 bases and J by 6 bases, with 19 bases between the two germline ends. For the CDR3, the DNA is TGCAGTCCTTACAGAGACCCAAGGAAGACCCAGTACTTC. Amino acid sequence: CSPYRDPRKTQYF.

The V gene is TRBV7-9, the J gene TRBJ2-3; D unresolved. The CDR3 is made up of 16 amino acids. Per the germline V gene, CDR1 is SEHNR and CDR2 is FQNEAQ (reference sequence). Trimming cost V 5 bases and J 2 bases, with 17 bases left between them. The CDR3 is CASSQGFSQVTDTQYF. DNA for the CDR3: TGTGCCAGCAGCCAAGGGTTTAGCCAGGTCACAGATACGCAGTATTTT. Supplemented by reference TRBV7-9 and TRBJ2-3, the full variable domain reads DTGVSQNPRHKITKRGQNVTFRCDPISEHNRLYWYRQTLGQGPEFLTYFQNEAQLEKSRLLSDRFSAERPKGSFSTLEIQRTEQGDSAMYLCASSQGFSQVTDTQYFGPGTRLTVL.

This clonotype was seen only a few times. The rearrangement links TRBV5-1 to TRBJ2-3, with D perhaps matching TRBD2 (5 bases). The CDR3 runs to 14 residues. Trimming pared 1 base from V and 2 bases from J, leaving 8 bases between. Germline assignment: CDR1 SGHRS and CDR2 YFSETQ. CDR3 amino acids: CASSLTSFTDTQYF. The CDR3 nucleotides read TGCGCCAGCAGCTTGACTAGTTTCACAGATACGCAGTATTTT.

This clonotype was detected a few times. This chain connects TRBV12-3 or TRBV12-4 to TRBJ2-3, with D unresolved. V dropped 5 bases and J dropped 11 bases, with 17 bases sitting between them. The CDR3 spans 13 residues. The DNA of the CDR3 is TGTGCCAGCAGTCCTAGTCCCTGGGTCGGGCAGTATTTT. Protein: CASSPSPWVGQYF.

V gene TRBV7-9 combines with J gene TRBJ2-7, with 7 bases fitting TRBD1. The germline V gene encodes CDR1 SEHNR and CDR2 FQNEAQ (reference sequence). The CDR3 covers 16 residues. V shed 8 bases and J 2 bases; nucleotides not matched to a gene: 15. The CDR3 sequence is CASHPLGTVPTYEQYF. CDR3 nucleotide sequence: TGTGCCAGCCACCCCCTTGGGACAGTCCCGACCTACGAGCAGTACTTC.

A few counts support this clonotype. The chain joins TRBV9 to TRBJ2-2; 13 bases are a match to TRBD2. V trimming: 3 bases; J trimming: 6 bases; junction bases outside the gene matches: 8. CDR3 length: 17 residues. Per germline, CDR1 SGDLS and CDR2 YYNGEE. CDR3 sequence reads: CASSGITGLAGSGELFF. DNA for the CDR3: TGTGCCAGCAGCGGCATCACGGGACTAGCGGGATCCGGGGAGCTGTTTTTT.

CDR3 nucleotide sequence: TGTGCCAGCAGTGAAGAGAATGAGCAGTTCTTC. Its protein product is CASSEENEQFF. The chain recombines TRBV2 with TRBJ2-1; D gene unclear. The CDR3 extends over 11 amino acids. Trimming took off 1 base at V and 7 bases at J, with 2 bases between the two ends. CDR1 is SNHLY, CDR2 FYNNEI, per germline.

Here the CDR3 DNA reads TGTGCCAGCAGTTCTGGGGCCGGGGAGCAGTTCTTC. Its translation is CASSSGAGEQFF. The chain recombines TRBV12-3 or TRBV12-4 with TRBJ2-1, with D perhaps TRBD1 (5 bases). V was trimmed by 4 bases and J by 10 bases, leaving 11 bases between them. The CDR3 length is 12 residues.

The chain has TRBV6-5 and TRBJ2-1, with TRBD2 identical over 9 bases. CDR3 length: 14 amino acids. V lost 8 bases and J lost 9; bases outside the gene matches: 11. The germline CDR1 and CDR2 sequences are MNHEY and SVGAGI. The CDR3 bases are TGTGCCAGCGTTACAGCGGGGGGCGATGGTGAGCAGTTCTTC. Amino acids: CASVTAGGDGEQFF.

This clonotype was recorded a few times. The CDR3 coding sequence is TGTGCCAGCAGTGCCGGGGGGGCTAGTACGGAGACCCAGTACTTC. Encoded protein: CASSAGGASTETQYF. The chain combines TRBV12-3 or TRBV12-4 with TRBJ2-5; TRBD2 matches 8 bases. Trimming at V came to 5 bases and at J to 5 bases, leaving 10 bases not matched to a gene. The CDR3 extends over 15 amino acids.

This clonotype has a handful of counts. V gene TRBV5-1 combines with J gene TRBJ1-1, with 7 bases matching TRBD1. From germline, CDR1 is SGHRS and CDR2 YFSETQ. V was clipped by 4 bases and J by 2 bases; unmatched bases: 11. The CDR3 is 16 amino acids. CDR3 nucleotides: TGCGCCAGCAGCGAGAGACCGGGACAGATCAACACTGAAGCTTTCTTT. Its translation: CASSERPGQINTEAFF.

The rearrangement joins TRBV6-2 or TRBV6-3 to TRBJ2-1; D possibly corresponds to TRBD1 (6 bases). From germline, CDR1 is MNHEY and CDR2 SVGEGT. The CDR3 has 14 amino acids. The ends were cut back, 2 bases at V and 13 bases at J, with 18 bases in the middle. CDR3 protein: CASSYGKFGQSQFF. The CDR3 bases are TGTGCCAGCAGTTACGGGAAGTTCGGACAGTCTCAGTTCTTC.

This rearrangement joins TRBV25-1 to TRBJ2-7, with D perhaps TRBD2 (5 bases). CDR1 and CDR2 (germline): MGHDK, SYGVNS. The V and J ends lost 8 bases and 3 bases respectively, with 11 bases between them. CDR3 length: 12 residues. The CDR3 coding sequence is TGTGCCAGCTCCACCAGCGGCTACGAGCAGTACTTC. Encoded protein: CASSTSGYEQYF.

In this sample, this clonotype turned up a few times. CDR3 coding DNA: TGTGCCAGCAGCTTAGATCTGGTGGGAGGGCCTTACTACGAGCAGTACTTC. This sequence encodes CASSLDLVGGPYYEQYF. The chain combines TRBV11-2 with TRBJ2-7; 7 bases fit TRBD2. V lost 0 bases, J lost 3 bases, and 11 bases stayed unmatched. Germline assignment: CDR1 SGHAT and CDR2 FQNNGV. This CDR3 spans 17 amino acids.

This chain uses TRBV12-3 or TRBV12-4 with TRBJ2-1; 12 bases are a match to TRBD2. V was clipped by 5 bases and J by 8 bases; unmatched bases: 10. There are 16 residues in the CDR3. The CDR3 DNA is TGTGCCAGCAGTCCCTATCGACTAGCGGGAGCGGATGAGCAGTTCTTC. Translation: CASSPYRLAGADEQFF.

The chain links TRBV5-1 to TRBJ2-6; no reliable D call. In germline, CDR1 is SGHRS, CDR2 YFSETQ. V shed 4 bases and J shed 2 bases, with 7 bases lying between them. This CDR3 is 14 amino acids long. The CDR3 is CASSEYAGANVLTF. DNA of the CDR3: TGCGCCAGCAGCGAGTATGCTGGGGCCAACGTCCTGACTTTC.

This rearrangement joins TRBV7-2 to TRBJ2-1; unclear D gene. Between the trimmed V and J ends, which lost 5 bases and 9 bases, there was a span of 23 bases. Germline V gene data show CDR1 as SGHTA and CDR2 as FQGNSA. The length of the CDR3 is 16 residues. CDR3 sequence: CASSITFDAQVGEQFF. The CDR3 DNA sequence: TGTGCCAGCAGCATAACCTTTGACGCCCAGGTTGGTGAGCAGTTCTTC.

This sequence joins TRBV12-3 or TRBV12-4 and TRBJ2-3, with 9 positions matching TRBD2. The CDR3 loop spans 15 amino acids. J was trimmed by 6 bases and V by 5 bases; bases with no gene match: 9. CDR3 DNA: TGTGCCAGCAGTGGACCGGGACTAGCATCCGATACGCAGTATTTT. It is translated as CASSGPGLASDTQYF.

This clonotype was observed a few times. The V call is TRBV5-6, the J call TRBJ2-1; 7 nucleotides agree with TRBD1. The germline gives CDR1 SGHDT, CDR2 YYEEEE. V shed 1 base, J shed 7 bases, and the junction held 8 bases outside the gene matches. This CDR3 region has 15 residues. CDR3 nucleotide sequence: TGTGCCAGCAGCTTGATAGGGGGCCAGGGTAATGAGCAGTTCTTC. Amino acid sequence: CASSLIGGQGNEQFF.

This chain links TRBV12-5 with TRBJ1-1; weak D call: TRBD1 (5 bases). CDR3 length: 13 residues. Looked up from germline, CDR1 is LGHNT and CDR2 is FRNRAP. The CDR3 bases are TGTGCATGTATGGGACTGGGGAACACTGAAGCTTTCTTT. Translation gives CACMGLGNTEAFF.

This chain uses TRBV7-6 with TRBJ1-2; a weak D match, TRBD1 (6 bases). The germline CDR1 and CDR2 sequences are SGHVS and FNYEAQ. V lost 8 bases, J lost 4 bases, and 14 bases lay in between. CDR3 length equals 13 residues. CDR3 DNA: TGTGCCAGCGCCCCAGGGGCCGGCTATGGCTACACCTTC. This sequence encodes CASAPGAGYGYTF.

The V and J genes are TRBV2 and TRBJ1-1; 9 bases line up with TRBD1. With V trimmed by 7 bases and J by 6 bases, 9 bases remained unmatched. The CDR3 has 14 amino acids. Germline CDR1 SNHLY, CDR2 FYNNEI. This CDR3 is CASKKDRGVPEAFF. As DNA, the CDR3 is TGTGCCAGCAAAAAGGACAGGGGAGTTCCTGAAGCTTTCTTT.